This TCR beta chain was retrieved from a study of identical twins. This clonotype was seen at least ten times. Its antigen is currently unknown. CDR1 LGHDT and CDR2 YNNKEL come from the germline V gene (reference sequence). This CDR3 comprises 17 residues. The ends lost 3 bases at V and 5 bases at J; junction bases unmatched: 7. TCRdb redid the calling of the 5' RACE reads with MiXCR, one entry per CDR3 protein. The repertoire consists of fewer than 650,000 distinct CDR3 sequences, with about 7% occurring once and the leading ten covering 1.6%. Findings of the study overall: These conclusions were based on statistical analysis (cross-sectional, not following the same donors). Twin-shared out-of-frame alpha sequences were enriched for low generation probability. Beta out-of-frame sequences displayed a weaker excess of sharing between twins. Cord blood beta clonotypes present at high abundance carried fewer insertions; no such pattern appeared in memory repertoires.

A further study also used this sample, focusing on yellow fever vaccine responses in identical twins.

The clonotype originates from a woman aged 18-35 years in good health. The rearrangement links TRBV3-1 to TRBJ2-1, with 13 bases that match TRBD2. Sequencing was done on a sample of PBMCs. The CDR3 DNA is TGTGCCAGCAGCCATGGCCAGGGGACTAGCGGGAACAATGAGCAGTTCTTC. Its translation: CASSHGQGTSGNNEQFF.